A selection of T cell receptor beta chains follows, all from one sample in a study of breast tumors, draining lymph nodes, adjacent tissues. TCRdb fed the multiplex PCR reads into MiXCR, producing one record per CDR3 protein. The table lists about 8,300 distinct CDR3 sequences, 40% to 50% of them singletons. The specimen was tumor-adjacent breast tissue. These receptors came from a female donor with breast cancer. Some clones in this sample may be carry-over from other donors' samples. CDR3s include the opening cysteine and the closing phenylalanine or tryptophan. Each record gives: V gene, D gene, clone size, J gene, CDR3 DNA, CDR3 protein. The D gene is left open where the match is weak. Clone sizes are given selectively: once, few, many, or a class where the clone is expanded.

v_gene: TRBV5-6; d_gene: .; abundance: many; j_gene: TRBJ2-1; CDR3nt: TGTGCCAGCAGCGACGACTTTCACACCTACAATGAGCAGTTCTTC; CDR3aa: CASSDDFHTYNEQFF
v_gene: TRBV5-1; d_gene: .; abundance: large; j_gene: TRBJ2-7; CDR3nt: TGCGCCAGCAATCCAACTAGCAGTTCCTACGAGCAGTACTTC; CDR3aa: CASNPTSSSYEQYF
v_gene: TRBV5-6; d_gene: .; abundance: medium-sized; j_gene: TRBJ2-7; CDR3nt: TGTGCCAGCAGCTCCGGGAACTCCTACGAGCAGTACTTC; CDR3aa: CASSSGNSYEQYF
v_gene: TRBV11-2; d_gene: .; abundance: medium-sized; j_gene: TRBJ2-1; CDR3nt: TGTGCCAGCAGCCCCCACAATGAGCAGTTCTTC; CDR3aa: CASSPHNEQFF
v_gene: TRBV7-3; d_gene: TRBD1; abundance: .; j_gene: TRBJ2-7; CDR3nt: TGTGCCAGCAGCTCGGACAGGGGCTACGAGCAGTACTTC; CDR3aa: CASSSDRGYEQYF
v_gene: TRBV4-1; d_gene: .; abundance: .; j_gene: TRBJ1-6; CDR3nt: TGCGCCAGCAGCCAAGAATCTACCTCCTATAATTCACCCCTCCACTTT; CDR3aa: CASSQESTSYNSPLHF
v_gene: TRBV20-1; d_gene: .; abundance: .; j_gene: TRBJ1-4; CDR3nt: TGCAGTGCCTATCCGTCCGGACGCGGTGAAAAACTGTTTTTT; CDR3aa: CSAYPSGRGEKLFF
v_gene: TRBV3-1; d_gene: .; abundance: many; j_gene: TRBJ2-5; CDR3nt: TGTGCCAGCAGCCAACCTGCAGGGATTCGGCAAGAGACCCAGTACTTC; CDR3aa: CASSQPAGIRQETQYF
v_gene: TRBV2; d_gene: TRBD1; abundance: .; j_gene: TRBJ1-6; CDR3nt: TGCGCCAGCACGGGGACAGGGAAATGGTCACCCCTCCACTTT; CDR3aa: CASTGTGKWSPLHF
v_gene: TRBV7-9; d_gene: TRBD2; abundance: medium-sized; j_gene: TRBJ2-1; CDR3nt: TGTGCCAGCAGCCCCGAGGCAGGACTAGCGGGTGGGGAGCAGTTCTTC; CDR3aa: CASSPEAGLAGGEQFF
v_gene: TRBV3-1; d_gene: .; abundance: many; j_gene: TRBJ2-7; CDR3nt: TGTGCCAGCAGCCCTACCGGGCGTTACTACGAGCAGTACTTC; CDR3aa: CASSPTGRYYEQYF